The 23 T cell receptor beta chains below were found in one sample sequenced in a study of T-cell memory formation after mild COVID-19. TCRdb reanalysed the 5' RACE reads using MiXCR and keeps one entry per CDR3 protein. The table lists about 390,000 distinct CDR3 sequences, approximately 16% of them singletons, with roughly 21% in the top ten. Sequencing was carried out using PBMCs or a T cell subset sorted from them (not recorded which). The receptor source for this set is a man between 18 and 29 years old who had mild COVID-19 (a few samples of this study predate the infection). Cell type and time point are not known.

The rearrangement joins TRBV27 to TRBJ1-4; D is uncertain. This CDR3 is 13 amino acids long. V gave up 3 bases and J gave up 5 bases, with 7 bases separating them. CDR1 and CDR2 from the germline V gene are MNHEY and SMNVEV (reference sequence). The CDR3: CASSLGLNEKLFF. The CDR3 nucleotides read TGTGCCAGCAGTTTGGGGTTGAATGAAAAACTGTTTTTT.

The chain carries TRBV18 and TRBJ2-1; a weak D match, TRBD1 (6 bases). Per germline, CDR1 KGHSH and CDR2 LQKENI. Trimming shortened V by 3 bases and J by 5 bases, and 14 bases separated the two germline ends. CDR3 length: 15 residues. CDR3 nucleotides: TGTGCCAGCTCACCCCCCGGGCAGGGGAACAATGAGCAGTTCTTC. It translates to CASSPPGQGNNEQFF.

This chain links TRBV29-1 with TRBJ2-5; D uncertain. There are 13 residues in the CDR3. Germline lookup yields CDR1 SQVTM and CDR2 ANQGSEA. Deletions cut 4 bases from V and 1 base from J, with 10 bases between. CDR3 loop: CSVVMQFQETQYF. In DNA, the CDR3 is TGCAGCGTTGTTATGCAGTTCCAAGAGACCCAGTACTTC.

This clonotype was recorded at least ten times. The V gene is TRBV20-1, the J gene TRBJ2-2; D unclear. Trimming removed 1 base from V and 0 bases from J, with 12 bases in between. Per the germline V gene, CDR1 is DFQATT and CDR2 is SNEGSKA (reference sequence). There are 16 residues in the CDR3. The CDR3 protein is CSARGNTRSNTGELFF. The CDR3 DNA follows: TGCAGTGCTAGAGGAAATACTCGGTCGAACACCGGGGAGCTGTTTTTT.

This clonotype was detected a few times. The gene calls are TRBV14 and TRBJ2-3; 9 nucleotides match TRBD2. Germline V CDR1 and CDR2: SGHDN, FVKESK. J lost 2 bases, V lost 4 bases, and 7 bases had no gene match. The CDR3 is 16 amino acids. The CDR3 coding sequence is TGTGCCAGCAGCCTGCTGACTAGCGGAACCACAGATACGCAGTATTTT. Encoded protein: CASSLLTSGTTDTQYF.

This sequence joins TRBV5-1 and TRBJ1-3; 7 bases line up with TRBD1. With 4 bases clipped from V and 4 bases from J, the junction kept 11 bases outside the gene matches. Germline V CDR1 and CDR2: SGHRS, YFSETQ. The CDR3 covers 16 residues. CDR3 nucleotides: TGCGCCAGCAGCCTGACAGGGTTGGTGTCAGGAAACACCATATATTTT. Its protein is CASSLTGLVSGNTIYF.

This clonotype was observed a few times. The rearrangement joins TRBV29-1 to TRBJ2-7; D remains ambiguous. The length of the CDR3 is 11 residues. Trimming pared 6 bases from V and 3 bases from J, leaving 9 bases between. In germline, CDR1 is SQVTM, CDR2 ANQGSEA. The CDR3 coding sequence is TGCAGCGTGAGCACCGACTACGAGCAGTACGTC. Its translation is CSVSTDYEQYV.

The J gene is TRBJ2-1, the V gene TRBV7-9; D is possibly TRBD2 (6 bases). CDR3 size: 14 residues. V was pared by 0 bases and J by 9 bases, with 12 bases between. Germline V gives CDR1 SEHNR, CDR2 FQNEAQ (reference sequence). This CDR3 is CASSLAGGDTEQFF. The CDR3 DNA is TGTGCCAGCAGCTTAGCGGGGGGTGATACTGAGCAGTTCTTC.

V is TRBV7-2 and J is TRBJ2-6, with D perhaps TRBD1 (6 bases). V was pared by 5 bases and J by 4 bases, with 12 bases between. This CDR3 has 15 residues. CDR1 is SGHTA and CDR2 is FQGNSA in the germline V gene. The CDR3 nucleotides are TGTGCCAGCAGCGACGGGACATCCGGGGCCAACGTCCTGACTTTC. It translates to CASSDGTSGANVLTF.

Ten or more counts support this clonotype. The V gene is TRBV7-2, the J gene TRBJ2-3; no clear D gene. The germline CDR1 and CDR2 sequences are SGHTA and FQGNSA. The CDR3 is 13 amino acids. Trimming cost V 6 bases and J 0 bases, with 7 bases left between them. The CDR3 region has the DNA TGTGCCAGCAGTAGAGATAGCACAGATACGCAGTATTTT. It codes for CASSRDSTDTQYF.

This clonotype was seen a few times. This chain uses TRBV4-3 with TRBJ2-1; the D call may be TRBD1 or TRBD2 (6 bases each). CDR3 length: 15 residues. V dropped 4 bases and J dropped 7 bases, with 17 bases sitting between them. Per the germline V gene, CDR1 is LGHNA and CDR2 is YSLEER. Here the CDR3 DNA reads TGCGCCAGCAGCCGCCGGGGGCGCAACGGGAATGAGCAGTTCTTC. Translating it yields CASSRRGRNGNEQFF.

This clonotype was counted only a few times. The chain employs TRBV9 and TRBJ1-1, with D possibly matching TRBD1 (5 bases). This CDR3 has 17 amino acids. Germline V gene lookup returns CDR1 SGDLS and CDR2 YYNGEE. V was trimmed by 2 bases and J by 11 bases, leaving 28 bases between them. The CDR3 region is CASSVTPTGRDPTTAFF. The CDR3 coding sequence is TGTGCCAGCAGCGTCACCCCCACGGGTCGGGACCCGACCACGGCTTTCTTT.

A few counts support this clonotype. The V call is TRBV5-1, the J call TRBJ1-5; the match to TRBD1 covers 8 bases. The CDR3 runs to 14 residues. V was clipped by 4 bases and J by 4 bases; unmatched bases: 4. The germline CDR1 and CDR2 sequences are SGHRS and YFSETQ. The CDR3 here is CASSRTGTNQPQHF. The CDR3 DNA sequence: TGCGCCAGCAGCCGGACAGGGACTAATCAGCCCCAGCATTTT.

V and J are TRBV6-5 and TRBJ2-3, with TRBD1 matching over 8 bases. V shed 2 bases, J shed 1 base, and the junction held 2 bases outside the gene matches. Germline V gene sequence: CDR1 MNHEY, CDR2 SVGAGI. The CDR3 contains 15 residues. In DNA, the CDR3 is TGTGCCAGCAGTTACCTGGGACAGGGCACAGATACGCAGTATTTT. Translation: CASSYLGQGTDTQYF.

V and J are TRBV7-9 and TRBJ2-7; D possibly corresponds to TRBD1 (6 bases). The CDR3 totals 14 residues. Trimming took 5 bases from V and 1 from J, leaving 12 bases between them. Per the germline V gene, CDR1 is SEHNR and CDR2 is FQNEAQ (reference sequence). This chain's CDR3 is CASSATGTSYEQYF. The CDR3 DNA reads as TGTGCCAGCAGCGCGACCGGGACATCCTACGAGCAGTACTTC. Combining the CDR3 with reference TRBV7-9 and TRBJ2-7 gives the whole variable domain DTGVSQNPRHKITKRGQNVTFRCDPISEHNRLYWYRQTLGQGPEFLTYFQNEAQLEKSRLLSDRFSAERPKGSFSTLEIQRTEQGDSAMYLCASSATGTSYEQYFGPGTRLTVT.

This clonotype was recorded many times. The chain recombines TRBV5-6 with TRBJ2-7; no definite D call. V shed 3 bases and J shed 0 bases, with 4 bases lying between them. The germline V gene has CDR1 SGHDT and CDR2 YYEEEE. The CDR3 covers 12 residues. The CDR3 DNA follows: TGTGCCAGCAGCTGGGACTCCTACGAGCAGTACTTC. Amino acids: CASSWDSYEQYF.

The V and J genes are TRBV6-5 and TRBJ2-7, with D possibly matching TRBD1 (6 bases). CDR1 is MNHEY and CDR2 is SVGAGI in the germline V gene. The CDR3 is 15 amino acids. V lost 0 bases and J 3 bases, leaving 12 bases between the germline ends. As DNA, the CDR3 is TGTGCCAGCAGTTACTCGGCGCTCAGGGGCTACGAGCAGTACTTC. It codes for CASSYSALRGYEQYF.

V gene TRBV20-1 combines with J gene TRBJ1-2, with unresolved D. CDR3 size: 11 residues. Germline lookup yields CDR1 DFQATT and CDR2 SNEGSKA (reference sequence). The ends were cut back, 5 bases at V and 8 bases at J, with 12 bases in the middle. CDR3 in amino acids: CSAALGSGYTF. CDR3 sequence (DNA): TGCAGTGCTGCCCTCGGCTCCGGCTACACCTTC.

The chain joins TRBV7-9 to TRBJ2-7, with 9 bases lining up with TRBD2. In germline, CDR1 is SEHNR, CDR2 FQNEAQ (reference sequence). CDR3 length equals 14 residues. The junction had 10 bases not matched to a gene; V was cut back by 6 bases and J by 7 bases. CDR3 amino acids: CASSGTSQPVEQYF. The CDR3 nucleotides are TGTGCCAGCAGTGGGACTAGCCAACCGGTTGAGCAGTACTTC.

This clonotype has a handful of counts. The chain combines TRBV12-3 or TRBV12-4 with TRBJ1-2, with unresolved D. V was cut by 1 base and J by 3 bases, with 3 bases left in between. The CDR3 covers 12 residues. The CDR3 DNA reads TGTGCCAGCAGTTTAGGGCACTATGGCTACACCTTC. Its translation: CASSLGHYGYTF.

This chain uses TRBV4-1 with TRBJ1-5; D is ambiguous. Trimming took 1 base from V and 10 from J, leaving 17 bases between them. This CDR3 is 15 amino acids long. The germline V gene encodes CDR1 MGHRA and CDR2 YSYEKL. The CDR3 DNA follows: TGCGCCAGCAGCCAAGTGTATTTTACGGGTCAACCCCAGCATTTT. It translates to CASSQVYFTGQPQHF.

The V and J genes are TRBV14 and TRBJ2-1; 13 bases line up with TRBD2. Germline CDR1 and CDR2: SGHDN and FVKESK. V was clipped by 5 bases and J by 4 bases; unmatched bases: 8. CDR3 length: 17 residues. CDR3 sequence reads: CASSIPRTSGGYNEQFF. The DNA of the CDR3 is TGTGCCAGCAGCATACCCCGGACTAGCGGGGGATACAATGAGCAGTTCTTC.

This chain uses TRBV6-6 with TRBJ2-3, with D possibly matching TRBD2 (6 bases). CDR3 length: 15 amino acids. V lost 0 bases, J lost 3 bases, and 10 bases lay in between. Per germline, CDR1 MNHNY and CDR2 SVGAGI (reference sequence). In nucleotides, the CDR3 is TGTGCCAGCAGTTACTCGCGGGAAGGTACAGATACGCAGTATTTT. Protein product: CASSYSREGTDTQYF.